These 13 T cell receptor beta chains came from one sample sequenced in a study of CD8 T cells in ankylosing spondylitis. TCRdb independently ran MiXCR on the 5' RACE reads; one entry per CDR3 protein. The sample has 150,000 to 200,000 distinct CDR3 sequences, approximately 10% seen once. The sequencing input was blood, either unsorted or a sorted T cell fraction (not recorded which). The source of these receptors is a male donor with ankylosing spondylitis or in good health (not recorded which).

The chain is built from TRBV18 and TRBJ2-3; no clear D. Trimming shortened V by 1 base and J by 2 bases, and 7 bases separated the two germline ends. Germline V gene sequence: CDR1 KGHSH, CDR2 LQKENI. This CDR3 region has 14 residues. CDR3 nucleotide sequence: TGTGCCAGCTCACCACTTCCCATCACAGATACGCAGTATTTT. Protein product: CASSPLPITDTQYF. Full variable domain (missing parts from reference TRBV18 and TRBJ2-3): NAGVMQNPRHLVRRRGQEARLRCSPMKGHSHVYWYRQLPEEGLKFMVYLQKENIIDESGMPKERFSAEFPKEGPSILRIQQVVRGDSAAYFCASSPLPITDTQYFGPGTRLTVL.

In this sample, this clonotype turned up many times. This chain links TRBV21-1 with TRBJ2-3; the table's D call TRBD1 went unverified against the DNA. TRBV21-1 is a pseudogene locus. The CDR3 runs 19 residues. This CDR3 reads CASLRSDRGRVPRTDTQYF. The CDR3 nucleotides are TGTGCGAGCCTAAGATCGGACAGGGGCAGGGTCCCCCGCACAGATACGCAGTATTTT.

CDR3 sequence reads: CASSPGRGATNEKLFF. Written as DNA, the CDR3 is TGTGCCAGCAGCCCCGGGAGGGGGGCAACTAATGAAAAACTGTTTTTT. The chain joins TRBV6-1 to TRBJ1-4; weak D call: TRBD1 (6 bases). Germline V lookup: CDR1 MNHNS, CDR2 SASEGT. Trimming left V 6 bases short and J 0 bases short, with 14 bases between. CDR3 length: 16 amino acids.

This clonotype has ten or more counts. CDR3 residues: CASRRTASNQPQHF. CDR3 bases: TGTGCCAGCAGGCGGACAGCCAGCAATCAGCCCCAGCATTTT. The chain employs TRBV6-1 and TRBJ1-5; D possibly corresponds to TRBD1 (6 bases). The CDR3 totals 14 residues. Trimming pared 6 bases from V and 1 base from J, leaving 10 bases between. Germline V gives CDR1 MNHNS, CDR2 SASEGT.

Many counts were recorded for this clonotype. CDR3 protein: CASSSAGTVETPLHF. CDR3 nucleotides: TGTGCCAGCAGCTCCGCCGGGACGGTAGAGACACCCCTCCACTTT. The chain carries TRBV5-8 and TRBJ1-6, with a weak D call TRBD1 (5 bases). This CDR3 has 15 residues. CDR1 and CDR2 from the germline V gene are SGHTS and YDEGEE. The ends were cut back, 3 bases at V and 11 bases at J, with 18 bases in the middle.

This clonotype was observed many times. The chain uses TRBV10-3 and TRBJ2-7; D perhaps matches TRBD1 (5 bases). V dropped 4 bases and J dropped 2 bases, with 12 bases sitting between them. CDR3 size: 14 residues. The germline V gene has CDR1 ENHRY and CDR2 SYGVKD. The CDR3 nucleotides are TGTGCCATCAGTGGAGTTGGACAAACCTACGAGCAGTACTTC. This sequence encodes CAISGVGQTYEQYF.

J is TRBJ1-2 and V is TRBV3-1; no clear D. V was pared by 4 bases and J by 3 bases, with 6 bases between. This CDR3 is built from 12 residues. The germline gives CDR1 LGHDT, CDR2 YNNKEL (reference sequence). The CDR3 sequence: CASSPRDYGYTF. CDR3 nucleotides: TGTGCCAGCAGCCCGAGGGACTATGGCTACACCTTC.

This clonotype occurred a few times. The chain uses TRBV5-1 and TRBJ2-3, with no clear D. Trimming shortened V by 0 bases and J by 2 bases, and 13 bases separated the two germline ends. This CDR3 spans 16 amino acids. CDR1 is SGHRS, CDR2 YFSETQ, per germline. The CDR3 region has the DNA TGCGCCAGCAGCTTGGACTCGCCGTGGGACACAGATACGCAGTATTTT. Translated: CASSLDSPWDTDTQYF.

This clonotype occurred many times. V gene TRBV6-2 or TRBV6-3 combines with J gene TRBJ2-2, with a tentative D call TRBD2 (5 bases). Looked up from germline, CDR1 is MNHEY and CDR2 is SVGEGT. V lost 2 bases and J lost 7, with 11 bases in between. The CDR3 sequence is 14 residues long. As DNA, the CDR3 is TGTGCCAGCAGTTACCCCGAGAGGGTCGGGGAGCTGTTTTTT. Its translation: CASSYPERVGELFF.

The sample holds many counts of this clonotype. The gene calls are TRBV20-1 and TRBJ2-7; D not certain. CDR3 length: 13 amino acids. Germline V gives CDR1 DFQATT, CDR2 SNEGSKA (reference sequence). Trimming took off 3 bases at V and 2 bases at J, with 11 bases between the two ends. The CDR3 here is CSASGSQAYEQYF. The CDR3 DNA is TGCAGTGCTAGCGGAAGTCAGGCCTACGAGCAGTACTTC.

This chain connects TRBV2 to TRBJ1-5; D ambiguous. The germline gives CDR1 SNHLY, CDR2 FYNNEI. V was trimmed by 3 bases and J by 0 bases, leaving 12 bases between them. The CDR3 consists of 16 residues. CDR3 in amino acids: CASSDGQEYSNQPQHF. For the CDR3, the DNA is TGTGCCAGCAGTGATGGGCAGGAGTATAGCAATCAGCCCCAGCATTTT.

This clonotype was seen a few times. The chain employs TRBV18 and TRBJ1-4; D call uncertain. Germline V gives CDR1 KGHSH, CDR2 LQKENI. CDR3 length: 16 amino acids. V was clipped by 6 bases and J by 0 bases, with 14 bases between them. The DNA for the CDR3 is TGTGCCAGCTCCCAGGCCAGCCTAGCAACTAATGAAAAACTGTTTTTT. Amino acids: CASSQASLATNEKLFF.

This clonotype was detected many times. V and J are TRBV6-1 and TRBJ1-5; D not certain. Per germline, CDR1 MNHNS and CDR2 SASEGT. The CDR3 totals 13 residues. The V and J ends lost 11 bases and 2 bases respectively, with 13 bases between them. The CDR3 DNA is TGTGCCTCCGGGTTGGAGGGCAATCAGCCCCAGCATTTT. Its protein product is CASGLEGNQPQHF.